The next 26 T cell receptor beta chains were all read from a single sample in a study of CD8 T cells in ankylosing spondylitis. TCRdb itself ran the 5' RACE reads through MiXCR, one entry per CDR3 protein. The sample yields 200,000 to 300,000 distinct CDR3 sequences, about 10% seen once. The sequencing input was blood, either unsorted or a sorted T cell fraction (not recorded which). Every receptor here comes from a male donor with ankylosing spondylitis or in good health (not recorded which).

This clonotype was found a few times. This rearrangement joins TRBV6-1 to TRBJ1-1, with D tentatively TRBD1 (5 bases). Germline V gene sequence: CDR1 MNHNS, CDR2 SASEGT. The V end was cut by 8 bases, the J end by 1 base, with 8 bases between. This CDR3 comprises 12 residues. The CDR3 sequence: CASPRGNTEAFF. CDR3 nucleotides: TGTGCCAGCCCGAGGGGGAACACTGAAGCTTTCTTT.

The CDR3 bases are TGTGCCAGCAGCTTAGTTCACAGGGCTGGCGGCTACACCTTC. Its translation is CASSLVHRAGGYTF. The chain employs TRBV7-2 and TRBJ1-2; a possible D gene is TRBD1 (6 bases). The CDR3 is 14 residues long. Germline assignment: CDR1 SGHTA and CDR2 FQGNSA. Trimming removed 1 base at V and 8 bases at J, with 14 bases between.

This clonotype was seen many times. The J gene is TRBJ2-1, the V gene TRBV5-1; 7 nucleotides align to TRBD1. The V segment lost 5 bases and the J segment 2 bases; nucleotides outside the gene matches: 4. The CDR3 spans 14 residues. The V gene's germline CDR1 is SGHRS and CDR2 YFSETQ. Here the CDR3 DNA reads TGCGCCAGCAGATGGGACAGTCCCTACAATGAGCAGTTCTTC. Its protein product is CASRWDSPYNEQFF.

This clonotype has at least ten counts. This rearrangement joins TRBV3-1 to TRBJ1-2; D remains ambiguous. The ends were cut back, 1 base at V and 2 bases at J, with 8 bases in the middle. The CDR3 contains 14 residues. From germline, CDR1 is LGHDT and CDR2 YNNKEL (reference sequence). As DNA, the CDR3 is TGTGCCAGCAGCCAAGTAGACGGGAACTATGGCTACACCTTC. Its translation is CASSQVDGNYGYTF.

This clonotype was seen only a few times. This chain connects TRBV3-1 to TRBJ2-3, with 7 bases that match TRBD2. J lost 1 base, V lost 3 bases, and 4 bases had no gene match. The CDR3 totals 15 residues. CDR1 and CDR2 (germline): LGHDT, YNNKEL (reference sequence). The CDR3 DNA reads TGTGCCAGCAGCCATACTAGCGTAGGCACAGATACGCAGTATTTT. As protein: CASSHTSVGTDTQYF.

The table lists this clonotype with many counts. The J gene is TRBJ1-6, the V gene TRBV27, with a possible D match to TRBD1 (6 bases). The V gene's germline CDR1 is MNHEY and CDR2 SMNVEV (reference sequence). Trimming left V 3 bases short and J 0 bases short, with 15 bases between. The CDR3 consists of 18 residues. The CDR3 sequence: CASSLRQARSSYNSPLHF. The CDR3 DNA follows: TGTGCCAGCAGTTTGAGACAGGCCAGGAGCTCCTATAATTCACCCCTCCACTTT.

The gene calls are TRBV27 and TRBJ2-2; tentative D call: TRBD1 (6 bases). Trimming shortened V by 3 bases and J by 4 bases, and 9 bases separated the two germline ends. CDR3 length: 14 amino acids. Germline V gene data show CDR1 as MNHEY and CDR2 as SMNVEV (reference sequence). The CDR3 nucleotides read TGTGCCAGCAGTTTCCAGGGGTTCACCGGGGAGCTGTTTTTT. The encoded protein is CASSFQGFTGELFF.

On this clonotype: It may be a read error: a sequence one base away is much more abundant. The CDR3 end shows no conserved phenylalanine or tryptophan, and so a read error is likely. The J gene is TRBJ2-7, the V gene TRBV12-3 or TRBV12-4; 9 bases are a match to TRBD2. The J segment lost 2 bases and the V segment lost 4 bases, leaving 6 bases of the junction unmatched. CDR3 size: 15 residues. CDR3 in DNA: TGTGCCAGCAGTTCGATAGCGGGGGTGACCTACGAGCAGTACCTC. As protein: CASSSIAGVTYEQYL.

The J gene is TRBJ1-2, the V gene TRBV18; 8 bases align to TRBD1. The CDR3 is 12 residues long. Germline V gene lookup returns CDR1 KGHSH and CDR2 LQKENI. The ends lost 3 bases at V and 8 bases at J; junction bases unmatched: 2. The CDR3 loop reads CASSPTGGGYTF. The CDR3 bases are TGTGCCAGCTCACCCACAGGGGGAGGCTACACCTTC.

This clonotype has a count of ten or more. The chain employs TRBV29-1 and TRBJ2-3; D perhaps matches TRBD2 (5 bases). The CDR3 length is 15 residues. The V end was cut by 4 bases, the J end by 4 bases, with 18 bases between. Germline-derived CDR1 and CDR2 are SQVTM and ANQGSEA. CDR3 protein: CSVVGGSFVADTQYF. In DNA, the CDR3 is TGCAGCGTTGTTGGTGGGAGTTTCGTGGCAGATACGCAGTATTTT.

This clonotype was counted between two and nine times. The chain couples TRBV10-3 to TRBJ2-7, with 7 nucleotides matching TRBD1. Unmatched junction bases numbered 11, after V lost 2 bases and J lost 1 base. The CDR3 is made up of 17 amino acids. The germline V gene has CDR1 ENHRY and CDR2 SYGVKD. The CDR3 DNA is TGTGCCATCAGTGAGGACGGCAGGGGGAGTTCTTCCTACGAGCAGTACTTC. Its protein product is CAISEDGRGSSSYEQYF.

At least ten counts were recorded for this clonotype. The rearrangement joins TRBV7-3 to TRBJ2-7; D is perhaps TRBD2 (5 bases). CDR3 length: 13 residues. Germline V gene sequence: CDR1 SGHTA, CDR2 FQGTGA. V was cut by 4 bases and J by 0 bases, with 7 bases left in between. CDR3 coding DNA: TGTGCCAGCAGCTCCCGGGACTCCTACGAGCAGTACTTC. This sequence encodes CASSSRDSYEQYF.

This clonotype was observed a handful of times. The chain links TRBV20-1 to TRBJ2-5, with 14 bases lining up with TRBD2. The CDR3 sequence is 14 residues long. Germline V gives CDR1 DFQATT, CDR2 SNEGSKA (reference sequence). The junction had 1 base not matched to a gene; V was cut back by 3 bases and J by 4 bases. The CDR3: CSARGLAGVETQYF. The CDR3 DNA reads TGCAGTGCTAGGGGACTAGCGGGAGTAGAGACCCAGTACTTC.

This clonotype was picked up many times. The chain is built from TRBV6-1 and TRBJ2-1; TRBD2 matches at 10 bases. From germline, CDR1 is MNHNS and CDR2 SASEGT. V was clipped by 5 bases and J by 10 bases; unmatched bases: 11. This CDR3 is 15 amino acids long. CDR3 nucleotides: TGTGCCAGCAGTACGAGCCCGGGACTAGCGACCGAGCAGTTCTTC. Its translation: CASSTSPGLATEQFF.

This clonotype has ten or more counts. The chain employs TRBV29-1 and TRBJ1-1; no firm D call. Germline CDR1 SQVTM, CDR2 ANQGSEA. Between the trimmed V and J ends, which lost 7 bases and 1 base, there was a span of 10 bases. The CDR3 has 12 residues. CDR3 protein: CSAGPQNTEAFF. The CDR3 DNA follows: TGCAGCGCCGGACCGCAGAACACTGAAGCTTTCTTT.

This clonotype was counted ten times or more. V usage is TRBV20-1 and J usage is TRBJ2-5, with 12 bases lining up with TRBD2. The germline CDR1 and CDR2 sequences are DFQATT and SNEGSKA (reference sequence). The CDR3 totals 14 residues. Trimming at V came to 5 bases and at J to 5 bases, leaving 6 bases not matched to a gene. DNA of the CDR3: TGCAGTGCTCGAAGACTAGCGGGAGCCGAGACCCAGTACTTC. Its protein is CSARRLAGAETQYF.

The rearrangement uses TRBV11-2 and TRBJ1-1; no reliable D call. V was clipped by 6 bases and J by 2 bases, with 13 bases between them. Per germline, CDR1 SGHAT and CDR2 FQNNGV. The CDR3 totals 14 residues. CDR3 nucleotides: TGTGCCAGCAGTTCCGGGCAGAGTAACACTGAAGCTTTCTTT. Amino acid sequence: CASSSGQSNTEAFF. Full variable domain (outside the CDR3, taken from reference TRBV11-2 and TRBJ1-1): EAGVAQSPRYKIIEKRQSVAFWCNPISGHATLYWYQQILGQGPKLLIQFQNNGVVDDSQLPKDRFSAERLKGVDSTLKIQPAKLEDSAVYLCASSSGQSNTEAFFGQGTRLTVV.

In this sample, this clonotype turned up a few times. As DNA, the CDR3 is TGTGCCAGCAGGGAACTTCCTGTGGGGTCAGGTGAAGCTTTCTTT. As protein: CASRELPVGSGEAFF. J is TRBJ1-1 and V is TRBV2; no clear D. CDR1 and CDR2 from the germline V gene are SNHLY and FYNNEI. This CDR3 is built from 15 residues. Between the trimmed V and J ends, which lost 6 bases and 7 bases, there was a span of 21 bases.

This clonotype was counted ten times or more. The gene calls are TRBV12-3 or TRBV12-4 and TRBJ2-7; D is ambiguous. The CDR3 is 12 amino acids. The V end was cut by 6 bases, the J end by 2 bases, with 8 bases between. The CDR3 DNA reads as TGTGCCAGCAGGTCAGAGACCTACGAGCAGTACTTC. Its translation: CASRSETYEQYF.

In its sample, this clonotype was seen a few times. The CDR3 sequence: CASATGLDTQYF. CDR3 in DNA: TGTGCCAGCGCTACAGGGTTAGATACGCAGTATTTT. The chain recombines TRBV19 with TRBJ2-3, with a tentative D call TRBD1 (6 bases). V gave up 9 bases and J gave up 5 bases, with 12 bases separating them. Germline lookup yields CDR1 LNHDA and CDR2 SQIVND (reference sequence). The CDR3 consists of 12 residues.

This clonotype was seen many times. The J gene is TRBJ2-5, the V gene TRBV5-1; D perhaps matches TRBD1 (6 bases). V was pared by 3 bases and J by 0 bases, with 12 bases between. The CDR3 is 15 residues long. Germline lookup yields CDR1 SGHRS and CDR2 YFSETQ. The CDR3 DNA is TGCGCCAGCAGCTCAAAAGACAGGAACCAAGAGACCCAGTACTTC. This encodes CASSSKDRNQETQYF.

This clonotype was picked up one time. The chain is built from TRBV29-1 and TRBJ1-1; the D gene is possibly TRBD1 (6 bases). The CDR3 consists of 13 residues. CDR1 and CDR2 from the germline V gene are SQVTM and ANQGSEA. V shed 7 bases and J shed 8 bases, with 20 bases lying between them. CDR3 region: CSAGGARGLEAFF. The DNA of the CDR3 is TGCAGCGCGGGTGGCGCCAGGGGCCTCGAAGCTTTCTTT.

This clonotype was picked up many times. V gene TRBV12-3 or TRBV12-4 combines with J gene TRBJ2-7; D possibly corresponds to TRBD2 (6 bases). The CDR3 runs to 14 residues. V dropped 6 bases and J dropped 3 bases, with 15 bases sitting between them. The CDR3 coding sequence is TGTGCCAGCAGCGGGGAGGCCACTAGCTACGAGCAGTACTTC. Translating it yields CASSGEATSYEQYF.

In this sample, this clonotype turned up many times. The chain links TRBV6-1 to TRBJ1-1, with a tentative D call TRBD1 (6 bases). V lost 4 bases and J lost 9, with 18 bases in between. CDR1 and CDR2 (germline): MNHNS, SASEGT. This CDR3 is 14 amino acids long. The DNA for the CDR3 is TGTGCCAGCAGTGGGCGGCAGGGGTGGGGTCAAGCTTTCTTT. This translates into CASSGRQGWGQAFF.

This clonotype was recorded a few times. The chain couples TRBV2 to TRBJ2-2, with D unresolved. Germline V gene data show CDR1 as SNHLY and CDR2 as FYNNEI. The V and J ends lost 5 bases and 5 bases respectively, with 15 bases between them. This CDR3 contains 15 residues. The CDR3 sequence is CASSPRLPNTGELFF. In DNA, the CDR3 is TGTGCCAGCAGTCCCAGACTCCCCAATACCGGGGAGCTGTTTTTT.

The rearrangement uses TRBV6-1 and TRBJ1-1, with D hard to call. The ends were cut back, 6 bases at V and 1 base at J, with 9 bases in the middle. Germline CDR1 and CDR2: MNHNS and SASEGT. The CDR3 contains 13 residues. The DNA of the CDR3 is TGTGCCAGCAGCCCACAGACGAACACTGAAGCTTTCTTT. It encodes CASSPQTNTEAFF.